The 16 T cell receptor beta chains given below trace back to one sample, sequenced in a study of CD8 T cells in Susac syndrome. A quantity of roughly 0.5 to 1 ug RNA underwent reverse transcription using random hexamers. TCRdb re-derived calls from the immunoSEQ multiplex PCR reads in MiXCR, one entry per CDR3 protein. The sample carries around 200,000 distinct CDR3 sequences, 90% to 95% recorded once. Sequencing input: CD4+ T cells from PBMCs. Every receptor here comes from a human donor in good health.

This chain uses TRBV30 with TRBJ1-5; a possible D gene is TRBD1 (6 bases). Germline CDR1 is GTSNPN and CDR2 is SVGIG (reference sequence). The V gene lost 1 base and the J gene lost 7 bases, with 17 bases spanning the gap. This CDR3 is built from 15 residues. CDR3 coding DNA: TGTGCCTGGAGTGGTTTAGGACAGAGGGGACAGCCCCAGCATTTT. Translated: CAWSGLGQRGQPQHF.

The J gene is TRBJ2-2, the V gene TRBV2; tentatively, D is TRBD1 (6 bases). Germline loops: CDR1 SNHLY, CDR2 FYNNEI. Trimming stripped 11 bases from V and 1 base from J, with 17 bases between. The CDR3 consists of 15 residues. The CDR3 DNA is TGTGCCGCCCTGAACGGACAGCGGAACACCGGGGAGCTGTTTTTT. Its translation: CAALNGQRNTGELFF. The full variable domain, completed using reference TRBV2 and TRBJ2-2, is EPEVTQTPSHQVTQMGQEVILRCVPISNHLYFYWYRQILGQKVEFLVSFYNNEISEKSEIFDDQFSVERPDGSNFTLKIRSTKLEDSAMYFCAALNGQRNTGELFFGEGSRLTVL.

The genes are TRBV5-1 and TRBJ1-2; no clear D gene. Germline V CDR1 and CDR2: SGHRS, YFSETQ. The CDR3 totals 13 residues. V was cut by 4 bases and J by 8 bases, with 15 bases left in between. CDR3 sequence: CASSPGPAFGYTF. Written as DNA, the CDR3 is TGCGCCAGCAGCCCCGGCCCTGCGTTCGGCTACACCTTC.

V gene TRBV28 combines with J gene TRBJ2-3; D unresolved. The CDR3 runs to 14 residues. Germline CDR1 and CDR2: MDHEN and SYDVKM. Trimming pared 3 bases from V and 4 bases from J, leaving 11 bases between. This CDR3 reads CASSLIGESDTQYF. CDR3 DNA sequence: TGTGCCAGCAGTTTGATTGGGGAATCAGATACGCAGTATTTT.

J is TRBJ2-1 and V is TRBV3-1; D call uncertain. V lost 3 bases to trimming and J lost 6 bases, with 9 bases between them. CDR1 is LGHDT and CDR2 is YNNKEL in the germline V gene (reference sequence). The CDR3 loop spans 13 amino acids. The CDR3 is CASSQSQFNEQFF. The CDR3, as DNA: TGTGCCAGCAGCCAGTCGCAGTTCAATGAGCAGTTCTTC.

The gene calls are TRBV28 and TRBJ2-7, with 9 bases identical to TRBD2. The CDR3 totals 15 residues. Per germline, CDR1 MDHEN and CDR2 SYDVKM. V trimming: 5 bases; J trimming: 3 bases; junction bases outside the gene matches: 8. Written as DNA, the CDR3 is TGTGCCAGCAGTCACCCTGCGGGAGGGTTCTACGAGCAGTACGTC. This sequence encodes CASSHPAGGFYEQYV.

This chain connects TRBV6-5 to TRBJ1-1; D gene ambiguous. The CDR3 loop spans 11 amino acids. V was trimmed by 9 bases and J by 11 bases, leaving 16 bases between them. The germline CDR1 and CDR2 sequences are MNHEY and SVGAGI. The CDR3 here is CASLTHSGAFF. The CDR3 region has the DNA TGTGCCAGTTTGACCCATTCGGGGGCTTTCTTT.

V is TRBV19 and J is TRBJ1-5; TRBD1 is a possible D gene (5 bases). V was shortened by 3 bases and J by 4 bases, with 10 bases between the two germline ends. The CDR3 sequence is 14 residues long. From germline, CDR1 is LNHDA and CDR2 SQIVND (reference sequence). CDR3 DNA: TGTGCCAGTAGTATTCTAGCAGGGAATCAGCCCCAGCATTTT. Translated: CASSILAGNQPQHF.

The chain couples TRBV23-1 to TRBJ2-7, with D hard to call. TRBV23-1 is identified as an open reading frame with a role that is uncertain. The length of the CDR3 is 13 residues. With 4 bases removed from V and 4 bases from J, the gap between germline ends came to 11 bases. The CDR3 sequence: CASSPPTLYEQYV. The CDR3 nucleotides are TGCGCCAGCAGTCCCCCCACGCTATACGAGCAGTACGTC.

V and J are TRBV29-1 and TRBJ2-3; 8 nucleotides align to TRBD1. J gave up 3 bases and V 5 bases, and 1 base lay outside the gene matches. Looked up from germline, CDR1 is SQVTM and CDR2 is ANQGSEA. This CDR3 has 12 amino acids. The CDR3 loop is CSVWTGTDTQYF. Written as DNA, the CDR3 is TGCAGCGTTTGGACAGGGACAGATACGCAGTATTTT.

V gene TRBV28 combines with J gene TRBJ1-5; D is undetermined. The ends were cut back, 4 bases at V and 2 bases at J, with 6 bases in the middle. Germline CDR1 MDHEN, CDR2 SYDVKM. CDR3 length: 13 residues. In DNA form, the CDR3 reads TGTGCCAGCAGTTGGGCGGGCAATCAGCCCCAGCATTTT. Its translation: CASSWAGNQPQHF.

V and J are TRBV4-2 and TRBJ2-5; 9 nucleotides agree with TRBD2. Germline values: CDR1 LGHNA, CDR2 YNFKEQ. CDR3 length: 15 residues. V dropped 4 bases and J dropped 2; count of bases not matched to a gene: 5. The CDR3 protein is CASSLSGRPQETQYF. The CDR3 bases are TGTGCCAGCAGCCTAAGCGGGAGGCCTCAAGAGACCCAGTACTTC.

The J gene is TRBJ1-1, the V gene TRBV30, with a possible D match to TRBD1 (5 bases). From germline, CDR1 is GTSNPN and CDR2 SVGIG (reference sequence). V shed 0 bases and J shed 0 bases, with 20 bases lying between them. The CDR3 totals 18 residues. For the CDR3, the DNA is TGTGCCTGGAGTGTGTTCAGCCAGGGCCGCACTATGAACACTGAAGCTTTCTTT. Its translation is CAWSVFSQGRTMNTEAFF.

V usage is TRBV29-1 and J usage is TRBJ1-1; D is uncertain. Germline CDR1 and CDR2: SQVTM and ANQGSEA. The CDR3 consists of 13 residues. V lost 8 bases to trimming and J lost 3 bases, with 16 bases between them. Here the CDR3 reads CSLRRELDTEAFF. CDR3 coding DNA: TGCAGCCTCCGTAGGGAATTGGACACTGAAGCTTTCTTT. The full variable domain, with the rest looked up from reference TRBV29-1 and TRBJ1-1, is SAVISQKPSRDICQRGTSLTIQCQVDSQVTMMFWYRQQPGQSLTLIATANQGSEATYESGFVIDKFPISRPNLTFSTLTVSNMSPEDSSIYLCSLRRELDTEAFFGQGTRLTVV.

This clonotype was observed once. This chain connects TRBV12-3 or TRBV12-4 to TRBJ2-6, with D hard to call. V was shortened by 3 bases and J by 0 bases, with 3 bases between the two germline ends. This CDR3 spans 14 amino acids. The CDR3 DNA follows: TGTGCCAGCAGTTTTGGCTCTGGGGCCAACGTCCTGACTTTC. The encoded protein is CASSFGSGANVLTF.

The V gene is TRBV5-1, the J gene TRBJ2-3; no definite D call. Looked up from germline, CDR1 is SGHRS and CDR2 is YFSETQ. The CDR3 length is 10 residues. The V end lost 6 bases, the J end lost 4 bases, and 3 bases lay between the germline ends. The CDR3 bases are TGCGCCAGCAACTCAGATACGCAGTATTTT. Translated: CASNSDTQYF.